The rows below give T cell receptor beta chains drawn from one sample of a study of T cell responses to AZD1222 COVID-19 vaccine. TCRdb keeps only in-frame clones here, not all; method: immunoSEQ multiplex PCR. The sample shows approximately 150,000 clones, more than 75% of them seen only once. Sequenced material: peripheral blood, taken 28 days after the second AZD1222 dose. Source of these receptors: an adult who received the AZD1222 COVID-19 vaccine. Each CDR3 is given with its conserved first and last residue. The D gene is left open where the match is weak. The listing skips clone size in some rows; elsewhere it reads once, few, many or a size class.

clone_size	v_call	d_call	cdr3_length	j_call	cdr3_aa	cdr3_nt
few	TRBV6-5	NA	15	TRBJ1-4	CASSTEGRTNEKLFF	TGTGCCAGCAGTACCGAGGGTAGAACTAATGAAAAACTGTTTTTT
NA	TRBV11-3	TRBD1	15	TRBJ2-7	CASSPGQGKSYEQYF	TGTGCCAGCAGCCCGGGACAGGGGAAATCCTACGAGCAGTACTTC
once	TRBV7-9	NA	15	TRBJ1-1	CASSSSWEGQTEAFF	TGTGCCAGCAGCTCCAGTTGGGAGGGGCAAACTGAAGCTTTCTTT
NA	TRBV6-1	TRBD1	16	TRBJ1-2	CASSDPGQGGNYGYTF	TGTGCCAGCAGTGATCCCGGACAGGGGGGAAACTATGGCTACACCTTC
NA	TRBV5-6	NA	13	TRBJ1-1	CASSLKGGEQAFF	TGTGCCAGCAGCTTGAAGGGCGGGGAGCAAGCTTTCTTT
once	TRBV2	NA	14	TRBJ1-5	CASSDPTGNQPQHF	TGTGCCAGCAGTGATCCGACGGGGAATCAGCCCCAGCATTTT
NA	TRBV6-2/TRBV6-3	TRBD1	15	TRBJ1-5	CASSYRDRVHQPQHF	TGTGCCAGCAGTTACAGGGACAGGGTCCATCAGCCCCAGCATTTT
NA	TRBV11-2	TRBD1	11	TRBJ1-2	CASSTGLGYTF	TGTGCCAGCTCGACAGGGTTGGGCTACACCTTC
NA	TRBV3-1/TRBV3-2	TRBD2	16	TRBJ2-1	CASSLGLAGGQGEQFF	TGTGCCAGCAGCCTGGGACTAGCGGGGGGGCAGGGTGAGCAGTTCTTC
NA	TRBV7-9	TRBD1	15	TRBJ1-3	CASRPQGGTGNTIYF	TGTGCCAGCAGGCCCCAGGGGGGAACTGGAAACACCATATATTTT
once	TRBV3-1/TRBV3-2	NA	14	TRBJ1-5	CASSQGGGYQPQHF	TGTGCCAGCAGCCAAGGGGGAGGTTATCAGCCCCAGCATTTT
once	TRBV24-1	NA	11	TRBJ1-3	CANYSGNTIYF	TGTGCCAACTACTCTGGAAACACCATATATTTT